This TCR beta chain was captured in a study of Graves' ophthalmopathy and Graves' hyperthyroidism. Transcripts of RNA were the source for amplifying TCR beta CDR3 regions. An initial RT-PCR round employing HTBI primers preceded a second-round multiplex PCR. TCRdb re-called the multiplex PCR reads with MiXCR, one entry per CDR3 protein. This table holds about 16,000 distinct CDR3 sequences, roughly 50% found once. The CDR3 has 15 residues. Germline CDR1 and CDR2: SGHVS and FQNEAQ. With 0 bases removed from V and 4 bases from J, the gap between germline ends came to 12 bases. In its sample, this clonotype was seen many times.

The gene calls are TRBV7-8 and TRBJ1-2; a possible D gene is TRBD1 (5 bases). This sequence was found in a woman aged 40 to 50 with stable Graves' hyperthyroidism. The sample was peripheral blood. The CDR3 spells CASSLARGPSYGYTF. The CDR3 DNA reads TGTGCCAGCAGCTTAGCGCGGGGACCGAGCTATGGCTACACCTTC.